One TCR beta chain is described in this entry. Isolated PBMCs totaled at least 6.5 million in each sample. V was trimmed by 7 bases and J by 4 bases, leaving 19 bases between them. The CDR3 length is 15 residues. CDR1 is MNHEY, CDR2 SVGAGI, per germline. Primers used in a second PCR of roughly 6 to 12 cycles were a sample-barcoded 5' primer and a J-beta primer mix. A template-switch adaptor containing 12 random nucleotides labeled each cDNA molecule. One entry per CDR3 protein, called by TCRdb with MiXCR from the 5' RACE reads. Among fewer than 2,000,000 distinct CDR3 sequences listed, about 39% were seen once. This sample stems from a study of blood T cells in healthy people across ages.

This rearrangement joins TRBV6-5 to TRBJ1-1, with D tentatively TRBD1 (5 bases). The clonotype comes from a human donor in good health. Sequenced: blood. The CDR3 DNA follows: TGTGCCAGCACCCCATCTGGGGGGTCCCGCACTGAAGCTTTCTTT. As protein: CASTPSGGSRTEAFF.